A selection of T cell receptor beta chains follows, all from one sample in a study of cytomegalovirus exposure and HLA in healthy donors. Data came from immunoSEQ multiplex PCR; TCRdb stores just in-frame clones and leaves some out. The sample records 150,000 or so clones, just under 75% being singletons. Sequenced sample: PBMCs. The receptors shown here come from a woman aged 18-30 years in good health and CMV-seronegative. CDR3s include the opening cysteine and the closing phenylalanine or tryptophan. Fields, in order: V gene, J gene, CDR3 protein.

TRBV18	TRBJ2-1	CASSPPPSGGYNEQFF
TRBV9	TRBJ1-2	CASSGRQSYGYTF
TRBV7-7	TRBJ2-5	CASSSSGGAQTQYF
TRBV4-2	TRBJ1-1	CASSQPTWNTEAFF
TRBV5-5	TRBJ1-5	CASSLAPDSYQPQHF
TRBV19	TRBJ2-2	CASSSWGAGELFF
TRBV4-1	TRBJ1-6	CASSQDATGWNSPLHF
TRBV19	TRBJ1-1	CASREPGQANTEAFF
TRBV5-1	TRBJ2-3	CASSPTSGGPTDTQYF
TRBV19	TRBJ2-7	CATRGTYEQYF
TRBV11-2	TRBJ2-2	CASSLISRGELFF
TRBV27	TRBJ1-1	CASSLRWGQGGTEAFF
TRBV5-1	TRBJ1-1	CASSSAIGGTEAFF
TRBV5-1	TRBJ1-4	CASSPGAGGRNTNEKLFF
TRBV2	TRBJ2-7	CASSVQGYEQYF
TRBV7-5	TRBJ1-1	CVRSFSCPRGRATEAFF
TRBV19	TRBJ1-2	CASSGQVPYGYTF
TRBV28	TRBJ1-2	CASRTGGYGYTF
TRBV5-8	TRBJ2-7	CASSPGAYYEQYF
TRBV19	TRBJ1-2	CASVGQSNYGYTF
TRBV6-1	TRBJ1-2	CASSATTGLGYGYTF
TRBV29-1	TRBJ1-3	CSVGPVAGNTIYF
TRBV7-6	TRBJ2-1	CASRGRDNEQFF
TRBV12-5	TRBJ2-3	CASGFGTPTDTQYF
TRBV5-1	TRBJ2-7	CASQVEGSYEQYF
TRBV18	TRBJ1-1	CASSPGIGGREAFF
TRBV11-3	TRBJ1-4	CASSSRDSPNEKLFF
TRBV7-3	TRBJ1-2	CASSLKGSAGGYTF
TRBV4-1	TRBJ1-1	CASSQGPGMNTEAFF
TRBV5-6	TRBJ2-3	CASSFTGTGGPDTQYF
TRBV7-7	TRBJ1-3	CASSGGGSGNTIYF
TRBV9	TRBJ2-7	CASSVQGASSDQYF
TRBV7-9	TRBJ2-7	CASSHGQGYEQYF
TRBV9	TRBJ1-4	CASSVQDITNEKLFF
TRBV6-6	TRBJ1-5	CASSHDQGFQPQHF
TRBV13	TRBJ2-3	CASSGRTSTDTQYF
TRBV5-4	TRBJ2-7	CASSLERGWGYEQYF
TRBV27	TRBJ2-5	CASSLQRGRQETQYF
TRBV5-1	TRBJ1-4	CASSPGQTKEEKLFF
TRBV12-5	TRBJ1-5	CASGPWGGEPQHF
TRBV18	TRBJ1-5	CASSPAYSYSNQPQHF
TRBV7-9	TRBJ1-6	CASSGSGARSPLHF
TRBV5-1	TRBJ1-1	CASSPPMWGPLGPNTEAFF
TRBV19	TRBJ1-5	CASSIDRTRAQNQPQHF
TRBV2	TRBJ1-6	CASRDRGQSPLHF
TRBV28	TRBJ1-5	CASSFPTGHNQPQHF
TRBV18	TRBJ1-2	CASSPGQGDYGYTF
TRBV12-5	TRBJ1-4	CASGLAYGPVLATNEKLFF
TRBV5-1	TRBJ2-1	CASSWIGEVYNEQFF
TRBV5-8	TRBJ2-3	CASSLGLAKGTQYF
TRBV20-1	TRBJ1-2	CSAREETGGTF